A selection of T cell receptor beta chains follows, all from one sample in a study of blood T cell repertoires in COVID-19. Produced via immunoSEQ multiplex PCR; TCRdb's table is partial and in-frame only. The table lists 120,000 to 150,000 clones, almost 90% of them singletons. The specimen was peripheral blood. Receptors originate from a human donor in a cohort sampled during active COVID-19. CDR3s include the opening cysteine and the closing phenylalanine or tryptophan. A D gene is named only where the DNA matches it firmly. Expanded clones get a size class; other rows say once, few or many, or leave the size out.

>TRBV5-1|TRBJ1-3|-|-
CASSYEGGRNTIYF
TGCGCCAGCAGCTACGAGGGTGGTCGGAACACCATATATTTT
>TRBV2|TRBJ1-6|TRBD1|-
CASSYRGSSYNSPLHF
TGTGCCAGCAGCTACAGGGGGAGCTCCTATAATTCACCCCTCCACTTT
>TRBV7-9|TRBJ2-4|TRBD1|-
CASSRRQGGAKNIQYF
TGTGCCAGCAGCAGACGACAGGGGGGAGCCAAAAACATTCAGTACTTC
>TRBV2|TRBJ2-7|TRBD1|-
CASRQGANEQYF
TGTGCCAGCAGACAGGGGGCCAACGAGCAGTACTTC
>TRBV7-8|TRBJ1-2|-|-
CASGEGDYGYTF
TGTGCCAGCGGAGAAGGGGATTATGGCTACACCTTC
>TRBV4-3|TRBJ2-3|TRBD2|-
CASSQRGLADSTDTQYF
TGCGCCAGCAGCCAACGGGGACTAGCGGATAGCACAGATACGCAGTATTTT
>TRBV19|TRBJ2-7|TRBD1|once
CASSIKGQGSYEQYF
TGTGCCAGTAGTATAAAGGGACAGGGCTCCTACGAGCAGTACTTC
>TRBV7-9|TRBJ2-1|-|-
CASSLVETSVNEQFF
TGTGCCAGCAGCTTAGTTGAAACTAGTGTGAATGAGCAGTTCTTC
>TRBV4-3|TRBJ2-7|-|-
CASSQESGSGSYEQYF
TGCGCCAGCAGCCAAGAATCGGGGTCGGGTTCCTACGAGCAGTACTTC
>TRBV19|TRBJ1-5|-|-
CASSKVPGVSNQPQHF
TGTGCCAGTAGCAAGGTGCCAGGGGTAAGTAATCAGCCCCAGCATTTT
>TRBV7-2|TRBJ2-7|-|-
CASSLGLATTYEQYF
TGTGCCAGCAGCTTAGGCCTAGCGACCACCTACGAGCAGTACTTC
>TRBV6-5|TRBJ1-2|-|-
CASSLNYGYTF
TGTGCCAGCTCTTTGAACTATGGCTACACCTTC
>TRBV6-2/TRBV6-3|TRBJ2-1|TRBD2|-
CASSPLAGGLPSSEQFF
TGTGCCAGCAGTCCGCTGGCGGGGGGGCTCCCGTCCAGTGAGCAGTTCTTC
>TRBV7-2|TRBJ1-5|-|-
CASSLGGPRSNQPQHF
TGTGCCAGCAGCTTAGGTGGGCCGCGTAGCAATCAGCCCCAGCATTTT
>TRBV7-2|TRBJ2-1|TRBD2|-
CASSGGWEGSSYNEQFF
TGTGCCAGCAGCGGAGGCTGGGAGGGCAGCTCCTACAATGAGCAGTTCTTC
>TRBV2|TRBJ2-3|-|-
CASSEGLAGDTQYF
TGTGCCAGCAGTGAAGGGCTAGCCGGAGATACGCAGTATTTT
>TRBV30|TRBJ1-6|TRBD1|few
CAWTLQGGSPLHF
TGTGCCTGGACCCTACAGGGGGGTTCACCCCTCCACTTT
>TRBV9|TRBJ2-7|TRBD2|-
CASSVGGGSGSYEQYF
TGTGCCAGCAGCGTAGGCGGGGGTAGCGGGTCGTACGAGCAGTACTTC
>TRBV7-9|TRBJ2-1|TRBD2|-
CASSVLANEQFF
TGTGCCAGCAGCGTACTAGCGAATGAGCAGTTCTTC
>TRBV29-1|TRBJ2-2|TRBD1|-
CSVYSGQGAPGELFF
TGCAGCGTTTATTCGGGACAGGGAGCCCCCGGGGAGCTGTTTTTT
>TRBV7-9|TRBJ2-1|TRBD2|-
CASSLEAGAFNEQFF
TGTGCCAGCAGCTTAGAGGCGGGAGCTTTCAATGAGCAGTTCTTC
>TRBV12-3/TRBV12-4|TRBJ2-7|-|-
CASSSLNEQYF
TGTGCCAGCAGTTCTCTTAACGAGCAGTACTTC
>TRBV5-6|TRBJ2-1|-|-
CASSVPGTGTQNNEQFF
TGTGCCAGCAGCGTGCCCGGGACCGGGACTCAAAACAATGAGCAGTTCTTC
>TRBV4-2|TRBJ2-2|-|few
CASSLPTTRAGELFF
TGTGCCAGCAGCCTCCCGACTACCCGGGCCGGGGAGCTGTTTTTT
>TRBV11-2|TRBJ1-4|TRBD1|-
CASSLRQGGHPNEKLFF
TGTGCCAGCAGCTTACGACAGGGTGGGCACCCTAATGAAAAACTGTTTTTT
>TRBV7-3|TRBJ2-5|-|-
CASSPPGTQETQYF
TGTGCCAGCAGCCCGCCGGGAACCCAAGAGACCCAGTACTTC
>TRBV25-1|TRBJ1-2|TRBD1|-
CASIRDPGQSTNYGYTF
TGTGCCAGCATTCGCGACCCGGGACAGTCCACTAACTATGGCTACACCTTC
>TRBV5-1|TRBJ2-3|-|-
CASSLFGQGTDTQYF
TGCGCCAGCAGCTTGTTCGGGCAGGGAACAGATACGCAGTATTTT
>TRBV19|TRBJ1-2|-|-
CASSIAANYGYTF
TGTGCCAGTAGTATCGCAGCTAACTATGGCTACACCTTC
>TRBV28|TRBJ2-2|-|-
CASSLWAQGGPGELFF
TGTGCCAGCAGTTTATGGGCACAGGGTGGGCCCGGGGAGCTGTTTTTT
>TRBV10-1|TRBJ1-4|-|-
CASSDGATNEKLFF
TGCGCCAGCAGCGACGGAGCAACTAATGAAAAACTGTTTTTT
>TRBV30|TRBJ2-2|TRBD1|-
CAWSAGTGRSGELFF
TGTGCCTGGAGTGCAGGGACAGGGCGGAGCGGGGAGCTGTTTTTT
>TRBV7-8|TRBJ1-1|-|-
CASSLLGNTEAFF
TGTGCCAGCAGCTTACTAGGGAACACTGAAGCTTTCTTT
>TRBV18|TRBJ1-5|TRBD1|once
CASSLSTGPRNQPQHF
TGTGCCAGCTCACTGTCGACAGGGCCTCGCAATCAGCCCCAGCATTTT
>TRBV19|TRBJ1-1|TRBD1|-
CASSNRGTMNTEAFF
TGTGCCAGTAGTAACAGGGGTACGATGAACACTGAAGCTTTCTTT